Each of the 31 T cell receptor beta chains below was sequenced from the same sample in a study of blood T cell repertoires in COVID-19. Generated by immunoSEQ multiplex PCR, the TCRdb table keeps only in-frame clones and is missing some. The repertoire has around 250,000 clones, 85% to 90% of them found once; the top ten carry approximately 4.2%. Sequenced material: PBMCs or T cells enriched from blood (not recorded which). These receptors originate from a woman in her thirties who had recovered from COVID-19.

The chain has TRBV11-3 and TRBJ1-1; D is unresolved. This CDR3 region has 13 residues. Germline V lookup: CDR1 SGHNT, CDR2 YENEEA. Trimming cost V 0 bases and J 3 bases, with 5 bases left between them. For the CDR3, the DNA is TGTGCCAGCAGCTTAGATCAGGACACTGAAGCTTTCTTT. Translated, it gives CASSLDQDTEAFF.

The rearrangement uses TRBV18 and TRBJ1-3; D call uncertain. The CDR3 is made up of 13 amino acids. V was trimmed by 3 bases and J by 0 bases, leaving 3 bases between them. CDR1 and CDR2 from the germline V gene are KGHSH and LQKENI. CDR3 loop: CASSPRSGNTIYF. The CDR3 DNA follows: TGTGCCAGCTCACCCCGCTCTGGAAACACCATATATTTT.

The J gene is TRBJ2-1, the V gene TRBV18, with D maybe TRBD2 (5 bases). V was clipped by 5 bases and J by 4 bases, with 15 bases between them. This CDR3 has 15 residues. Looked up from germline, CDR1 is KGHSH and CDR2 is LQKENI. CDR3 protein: CASSNPSLGYNEQFF. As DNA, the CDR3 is TGTGCCAGCTCAAACCCTTCACTAGGGTACAATGAGCAGTTCTTC.

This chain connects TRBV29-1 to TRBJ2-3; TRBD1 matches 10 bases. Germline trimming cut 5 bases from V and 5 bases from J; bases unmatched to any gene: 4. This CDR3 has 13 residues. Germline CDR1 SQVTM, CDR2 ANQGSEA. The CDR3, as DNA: TGCAGCGTTCCGGGACAGGGGAAAGATACGCAGTATTTT. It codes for CSVPGQGKDTQYF.

CDR3 in DNA: TGTGCCACCAGCAGAGCCCCGGGGGGAAATGAAAAACTGTTTTTT. This sequence encodes CATSRAPGGNEKLFF. The V call is TRBV15, the J call TRBJ1-4; possible D gene TRBD1, 5 bases. V lost 1 base and J 5 bases, leaving 11 bases between the germline ends. Per the germline V gene, CDR1 is LNHNV and CDR2 is YYDKDF (reference sequence). The CDR3 has 15 residues.

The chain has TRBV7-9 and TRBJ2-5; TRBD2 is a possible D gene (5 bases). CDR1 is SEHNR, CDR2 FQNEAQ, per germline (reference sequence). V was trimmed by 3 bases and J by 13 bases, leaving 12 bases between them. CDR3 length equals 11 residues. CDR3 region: CASSLERGWYF. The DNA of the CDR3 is TGTGCCAGCAGCTTGGAGCGCGGGTGGTACTTC.

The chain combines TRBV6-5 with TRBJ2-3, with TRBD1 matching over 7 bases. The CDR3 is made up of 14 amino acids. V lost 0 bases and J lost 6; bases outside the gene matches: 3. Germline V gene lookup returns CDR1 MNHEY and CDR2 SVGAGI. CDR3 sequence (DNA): TGTGCCAGCAGTTACTCAGGACAGGTTGATACGCAGTATTTT. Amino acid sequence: CASSYSGQVDTQYF.

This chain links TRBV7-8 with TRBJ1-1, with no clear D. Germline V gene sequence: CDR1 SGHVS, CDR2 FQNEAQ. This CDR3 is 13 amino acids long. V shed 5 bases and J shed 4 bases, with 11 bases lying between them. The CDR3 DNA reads TGTGCCAGCAGCCGACCGCCGGGCACTGAAGCTTTCTTT. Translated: CASSRPPGTEAFF.

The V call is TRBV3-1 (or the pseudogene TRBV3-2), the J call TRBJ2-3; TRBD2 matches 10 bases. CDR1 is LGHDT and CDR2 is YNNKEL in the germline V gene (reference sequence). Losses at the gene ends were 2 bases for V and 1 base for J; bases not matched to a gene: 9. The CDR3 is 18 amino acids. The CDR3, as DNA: TGTGCCAGCAGCCAAACAAACGAGCGGGAGGGAGGCACAGATACGCAGTATTTT. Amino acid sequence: CASSQTNEREGGTDTQYF.

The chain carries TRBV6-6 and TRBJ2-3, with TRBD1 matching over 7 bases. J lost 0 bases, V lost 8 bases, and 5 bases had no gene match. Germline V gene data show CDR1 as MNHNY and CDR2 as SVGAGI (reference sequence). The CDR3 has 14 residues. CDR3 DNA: TGTGCCAGCCTCACAGGGGTTAGCACAGATACGCAGTATTTT. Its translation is CASLTGVSTDTQYF.

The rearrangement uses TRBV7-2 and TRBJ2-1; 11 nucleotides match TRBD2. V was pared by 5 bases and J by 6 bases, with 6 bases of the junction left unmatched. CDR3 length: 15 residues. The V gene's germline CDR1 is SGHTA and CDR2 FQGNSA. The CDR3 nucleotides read TGTGCCAGCAGCAACCTCGGACTAGCGGGCAATGAGCAGTTCTTC. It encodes CASSNLGLAGNEQFF. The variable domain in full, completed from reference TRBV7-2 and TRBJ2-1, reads GAGVSQSPSNKVTEKGKDVELRCDPISGHTALYWYRQSLGQGLEFLIYFQGNSAPDKSGLPSDRFSAERTGGSVSTLTIQRTQQEDSAVYLCASSNLGLAGNEQFFGPGTRLTVL.

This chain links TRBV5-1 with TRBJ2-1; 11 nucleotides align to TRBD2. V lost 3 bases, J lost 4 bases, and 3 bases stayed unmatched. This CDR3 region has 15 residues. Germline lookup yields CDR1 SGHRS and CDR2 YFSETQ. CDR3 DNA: TGCGCCAGCAGCTCGACTAGCGGGACATACAATGAGCAGTTCTTC. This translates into CASSSTSGTYNEQFF.

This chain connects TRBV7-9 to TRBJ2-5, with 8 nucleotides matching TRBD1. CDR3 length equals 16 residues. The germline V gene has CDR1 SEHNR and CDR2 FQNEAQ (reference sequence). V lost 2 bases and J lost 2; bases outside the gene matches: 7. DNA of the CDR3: TGTGCCAGCAGCTTAAGCACAGGGGGAATGCAAGAGACCCAGTACTTC. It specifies CASSLSTGGMQETQYF. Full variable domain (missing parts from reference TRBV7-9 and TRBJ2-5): DTGVSQNPRHKITKRGQNVTFRCDPISEHNRLYWYRQTLGQGPEFLTYFQNEAQLEKSRLLSDRFSAERPKGSFSTLEIQRTEQGDSAMYLCASSLSTGGMQETQYFGPGTRLLVL.

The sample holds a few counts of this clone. The CDR3: CASSVGGYAAGELFF. CDR3 coding DNA: TGTGCCAGCAGCGTAGGAGGGTACGCCGCCGGGGAGCTGTTTTTT. The chain carries TRBV9 and TRBJ2-2; D possibly corresponds to TRBD2 (5 bases). This CDR3 comprises 15 residues. Per the germline V gene, CDR1 is SGDLS and CDR2 is YYNGEE. The V and J ends lost 0 bases and 6 bases respectively, with 12 bases between them.

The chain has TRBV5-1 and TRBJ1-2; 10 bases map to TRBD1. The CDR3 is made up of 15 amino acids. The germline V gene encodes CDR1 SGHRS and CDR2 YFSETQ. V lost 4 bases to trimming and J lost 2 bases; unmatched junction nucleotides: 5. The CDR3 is CASSDRTGGNYGYTF. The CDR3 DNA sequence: TGCGCCAGCAGCGACCGGACAGGGGGGAACTATGGCTACACCTTC.

This CDR3 reads CASSLWLGLAGGLAYNEQFF. CDR3 DNA sequence: TGTGCCAGCAGTTTATGGTTGGGACTAGCGGGAGGTTTAGCCTACAATGAGCAGTTCTTC. The rearrangement uses TRBV28 and TRBJ2-1, with TRBD2 identical over 15 bases. Germline-derived CDR1 and CDR2 are MDHEN and SYDVKM. V shed 0 bases, J shed 2 bases, and the junction held 8 bases outside the gene matches. This CDR3 spans 20 amino acids.

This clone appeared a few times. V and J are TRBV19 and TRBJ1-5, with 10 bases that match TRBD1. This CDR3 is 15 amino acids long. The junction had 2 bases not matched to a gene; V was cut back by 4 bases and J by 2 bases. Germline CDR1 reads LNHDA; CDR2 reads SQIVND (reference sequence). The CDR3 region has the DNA TGTGCCAGTAGTAATGGACAGGGGGGCAATCAGCCCCAGCATTTT. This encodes CASSNGQGGNQPQHF.

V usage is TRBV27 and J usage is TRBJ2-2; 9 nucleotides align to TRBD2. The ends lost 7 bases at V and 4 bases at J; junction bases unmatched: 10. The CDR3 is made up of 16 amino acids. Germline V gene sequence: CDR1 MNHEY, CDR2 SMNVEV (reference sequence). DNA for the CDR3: TGTGCCAGCACTCCGGGACTAGCTGGGCGCACCGGGGAGCTGTTTTTT. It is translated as CASTPGLAGRTGELFF.

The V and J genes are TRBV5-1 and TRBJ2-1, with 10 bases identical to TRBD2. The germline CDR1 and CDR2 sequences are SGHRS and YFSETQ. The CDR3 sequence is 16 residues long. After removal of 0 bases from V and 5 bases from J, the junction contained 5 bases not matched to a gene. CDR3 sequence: CASSLAGLAAHNEQFF. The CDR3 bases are TGCGCCAGCAGCTTGGCCGGACTAGCGGCACACAATGAGCAGTTCTTC.

The CDR3 region is CASSLKLLSTGELFF. CDR3 nucleotide sequence: TGTGCCAGCAGCTTAAAACTCCTTTCCACCGGGGAGCTGTTTTTT. The chain employs TRBV13 and TRBJ2-2; D gene unclear. The CDR3 runs to 15 residues. Trimming took off 2 bases at V and 4 bases at J, with 11 bases between the two ends. Germline V gene lookup returns CDR1 PRHDT and CDR2 FYEKMQ (reference sequence).

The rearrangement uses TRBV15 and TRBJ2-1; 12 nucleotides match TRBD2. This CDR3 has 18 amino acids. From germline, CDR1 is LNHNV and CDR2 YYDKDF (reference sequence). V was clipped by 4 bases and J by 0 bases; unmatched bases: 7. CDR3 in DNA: TGTGCCACCAGCAAAGGACTAGCGGGACCTTACTCCTACAATGAGCAGTTCTTC. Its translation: CATSKGLAGPYSYNEQFF.

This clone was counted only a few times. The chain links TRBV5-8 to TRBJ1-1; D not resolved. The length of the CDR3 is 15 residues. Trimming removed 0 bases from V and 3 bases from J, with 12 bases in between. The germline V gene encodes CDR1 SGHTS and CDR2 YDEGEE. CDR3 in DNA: TGTGCCAGCAGCTTGGGATCAGTTGGAGACACTGAAGCTTTCTTT. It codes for CASSLGSVGDTEAFF.

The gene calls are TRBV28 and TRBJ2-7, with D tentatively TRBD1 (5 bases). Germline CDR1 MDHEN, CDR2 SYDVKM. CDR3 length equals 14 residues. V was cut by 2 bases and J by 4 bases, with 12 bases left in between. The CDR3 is CASSLGRVGYEQYF. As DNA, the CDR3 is TGTGCCAGCAGTTTAGGCAGGGTCGGGTACGAGCAGTACTTC. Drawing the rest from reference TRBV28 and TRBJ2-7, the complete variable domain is DVKVTQSSRYLVKRTGEKVFLECVQDMDHENMFWYRQDPGLGLRLIYFSYDVKMKEKGDIPEGYSVSREKKERFSLILESASTNQTSMYLCASSLGRVGYEQYFGPGTRLTVT.

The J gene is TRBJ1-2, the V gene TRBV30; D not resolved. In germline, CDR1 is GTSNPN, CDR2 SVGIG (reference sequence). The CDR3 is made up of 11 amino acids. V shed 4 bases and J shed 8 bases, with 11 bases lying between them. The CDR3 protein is CAWKEARGYTF. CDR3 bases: TGTGCCTGGAAAGAAGCAAGAGGCTACACCTTC.

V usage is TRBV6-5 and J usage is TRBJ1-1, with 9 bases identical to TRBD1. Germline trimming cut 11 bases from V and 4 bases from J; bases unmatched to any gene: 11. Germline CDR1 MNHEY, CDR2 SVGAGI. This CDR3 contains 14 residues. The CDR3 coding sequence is TGTGCCGTCGGGACAGGGCAAGTTGCCACTGAAGCTTTCTTT. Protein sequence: CAVGTGQVATEAFF.

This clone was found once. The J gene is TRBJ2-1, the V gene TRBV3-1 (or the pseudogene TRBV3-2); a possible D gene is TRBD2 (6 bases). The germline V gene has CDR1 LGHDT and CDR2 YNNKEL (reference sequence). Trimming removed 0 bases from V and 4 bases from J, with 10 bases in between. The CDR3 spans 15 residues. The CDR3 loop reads CASSQEVTSYNEQFF. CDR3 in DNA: TGTGCCAGCAGCCAAGAGGTGACTAGTTACAATGAGCAGTTCTTC.

The CDR3 spells CASSPRWDNNNSPLHF. The DNA of the CDR3 is TGTGCCAGCTCACCACGATGGGACAACAATAATTCACCCCTCCACTTT. This chain connects TRBV18 to TRBJ1-6; weak D call: TRBD1 (6 bases). The V and J ends lost 1 base and 5 bases respectively, with 12 bases between them. Germline loops: CDR1 KGHSH, CDR2 LQKENI. This CDR3 spans 16 amino acids. Full variable domain (rest looked up from reference TRBV18 and TRBJ1-6): NAGVMQNPRHLVRRRGQEARLRCSPMKGHSHVYWYRQLPEEGLKFMVYLQKENIIDESGMPKERFSAEFPKEGPSILRIQQVVRGDSAAYFCASSPRWDNNNSPLHFGNGTRLTVT.

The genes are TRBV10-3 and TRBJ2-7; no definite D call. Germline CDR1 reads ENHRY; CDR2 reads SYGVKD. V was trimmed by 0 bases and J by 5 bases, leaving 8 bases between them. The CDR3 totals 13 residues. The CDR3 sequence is CAISESAVDEQYF. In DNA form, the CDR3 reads TGTGCCATCAGTGAGTCGGCAGTCGACGAGCAGTACTTC.

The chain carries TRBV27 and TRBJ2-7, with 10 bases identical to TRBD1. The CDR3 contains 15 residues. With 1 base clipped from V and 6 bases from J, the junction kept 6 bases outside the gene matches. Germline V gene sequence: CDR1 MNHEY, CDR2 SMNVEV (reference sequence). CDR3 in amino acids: CASSLLRDRGGEQYF. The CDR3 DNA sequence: TGTGCCAGCAGTTTATTACGGGACAGGGGTGGCGAGCAGTACTTC.

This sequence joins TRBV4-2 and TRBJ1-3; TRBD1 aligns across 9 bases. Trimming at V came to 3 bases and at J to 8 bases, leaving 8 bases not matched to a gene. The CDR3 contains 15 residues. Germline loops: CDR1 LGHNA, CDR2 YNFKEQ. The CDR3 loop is CASSHPGQGRDTIYF. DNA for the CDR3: TGTGCCAGCAGCCACCCTGGACAGGGGAGGGACACCATATATTTT.

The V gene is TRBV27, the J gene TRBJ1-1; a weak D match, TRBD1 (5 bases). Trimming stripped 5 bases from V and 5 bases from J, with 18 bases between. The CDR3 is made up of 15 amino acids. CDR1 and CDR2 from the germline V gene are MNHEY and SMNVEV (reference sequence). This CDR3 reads CASSVPGVGGTEAFF. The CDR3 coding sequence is TGTGCCAGCAGTGTACCGGGTGTGGGGGGGACTGAAGCTTTCTTT.